This paragraph reports one T cell receptor beta chain. Its target is unknown. The CDR3 contains 15 residues. CDR1 is SGDLS and CDR2 is YYNGEE in the germline V gene. V lost 2 bases to trimming and J lost 0 bases, with 9 bases between them. This entry is derived from a study of CD8+ T cells in alopecia areata. Reverse transcribed after extraction, RNA yielded cDNA as the sequencing template. Assay used: immunoSEQ multiplex PCR; TCRdb lists only in-frame clones, some missing. Among roughly 60,000 clones listed, 46% were seen once. Study results and limitations: Clonality in the scalp and expanded CD8+ clones ranked among the top 100 were significantly decreased by tofacitinib.

Indicated treatment: oral pan-JAK inhibitor, 5-10 mg twice daily. Sequenced here: CD8+ T cells sorted from blood, sampled at approximately week 36, from a patient treated with tofacitinib. This TCR derives from a human donor with alopecia areata. This chain links TRBV9 with TRBJ1-5; D not resolved. For the CDR3, the DNA is TGTGCCAGCAGCGTCGATGGGTATAGCAATCAGCCCCAGCATTTT. Translated: CASSVDGYSNQPQHF.